This entry describes one T cell receptor beta chain. Its matching antigen is unknown. The record originates from a study of cytomegalovirus exposure and HLA in healthy donors. Study-level findings and limits: Specificity of a few CMV-associated chains for CMV antigens was verified in vitro. Several top significant clusters appeared, in a later analysis, to be linked to common viral pathogens.

This PCR relied on a set of 60 Vbeta primers and 13 Jbeta primers. This table comes from immunoSEQ multiplex PCR, and its TCRdb copy is limited to in-frame clones, with some not included. The table lists roughly 100,000 clones, roughly three fifths of them singletons. V lost 7 bases and J lost 4, with 9 bases in between. CDR3 size: 12 residues. CDR1 and CDR2 from the germline V gene are MNHNS and SASEGT. This chain uses TRBV6-1 with TRBJ2-3, with D possibly TRBD1 on 6 matching bases. The sequenced material came from PBMCs. The receptor was isolated from a young man in good health and CMV-seropositive. The CDR3 coding sequence is TGTGCCAGCACAGGGGATGCAGATACGCAGTATTTT. It codes for CASTGDADTQYF.